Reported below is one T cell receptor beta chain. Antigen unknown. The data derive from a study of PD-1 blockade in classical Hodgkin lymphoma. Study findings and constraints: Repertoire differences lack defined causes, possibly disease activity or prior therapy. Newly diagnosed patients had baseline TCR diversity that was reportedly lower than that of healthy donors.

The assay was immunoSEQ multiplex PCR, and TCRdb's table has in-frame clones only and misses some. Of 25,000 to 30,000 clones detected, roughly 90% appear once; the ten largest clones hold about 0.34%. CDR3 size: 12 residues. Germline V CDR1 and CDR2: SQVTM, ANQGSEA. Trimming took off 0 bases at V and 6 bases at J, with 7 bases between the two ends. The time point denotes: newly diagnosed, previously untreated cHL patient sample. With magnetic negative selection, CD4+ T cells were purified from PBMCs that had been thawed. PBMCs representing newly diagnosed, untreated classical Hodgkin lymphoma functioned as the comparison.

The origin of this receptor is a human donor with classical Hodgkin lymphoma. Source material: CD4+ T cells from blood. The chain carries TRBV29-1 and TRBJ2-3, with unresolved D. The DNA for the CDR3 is TGCAGCGTTGAAGATTTTGGGGATACGCAGTATTTT. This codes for CSVEDFGDTQYF.